These 21 T cell receptor beta chains share one sample of origin, sequenced in a study of shared clonotypes between healthy human individuals. Assay: immunoSEQ multiplex PCR; the TCRdb copy retains only in-frame clones and omits some. The sample includes about 2.4 million clones, about 92% of them seen just once. Sequenced: naive CD4+ T cells sorted from blood. This sample's subset: CD45RA+ positively selected. The receptor set was obtained from a man younger than 30 in good health.

This sequence joins TRBV6-6 and TRBJ2-1; 9 bases agree with TRBD2. Germline V gives CDR1 MNHNY, CDR2 SVGAGI (reference sequence). This CDR3 region has 15 residues. The J segment lost 5 bases and the V segment lost 7 bases, leaving 9 bases of the junction unmatched. The CDR3 spells CASKTPGLADNEQFF. As DNA, the CDR3 is TGTGCCAGCAAGACACCGGGACTAGCAGACAATGAGCAGTTCTTC.

V is TRBV5-1 and J is TRBJ2-7; 10 bases are a match to TRBD1. The trim removed 0 bases at V and 0 bases at J, leaving 3 bases unmatched. Germline CDR1 and CDR2: SGHRS and YFSETQ. The CDR3 loop spans 16 amino acids. In DNA form, the CDR3 reads TGCGCCAGCAGCTTGGGGTGGGACAGGGGCTCCTACGAGCAGTACTTC. Its translation is CASSLGWDRGSYEQYF.

This chain connects TRBV19 to TRBJ2-1; possible D gene TRBD2, 5 bases. Trimming took 7 bases from V and 3 from J, leaving 10 bases between them. There are 13 residues in the CDR3. The V gene's germline CDR1 is LNHDA and CDR2 SQIVND (reference sequence). CDR3 bases: TGTGCCAGTAAGGCGGGCGGCTACAATGAGCAGTTCTTC. Its translation: CASKAGGYNEQFF.

The chain links TRBV19 to TRBJ1-5; 7 nucleotides agree with TRBD1. The CDR3 covers 17 residues. Trimming at V came to 7 bases and at J to 2 bases, leaving 14 bases not matched to a gene. Germline values: CDR1 LNHDA, CDR2 SQIVND (reference sequence). CDR3 amino acids: CASTSDREGFRNQPQHF. CDR3 coding DNA: TGTGCCAGTACCTCCGACAGGGAAGGGTTTCGCAATCAGCCCCAGCATTTT.

The chain is built from TRBV5-1 and TRBJ1-3, with unresolved D. This CDR3 has 14 residues. CDR1 is SGHRS and CDR2 is YFSETQ in the germline V gene. V lost 4 bases and J 0 bases, leaving 8 bases between the germline ends. The CDR3, as DNA: TGCGCCAGCAGCGCCGGGAACTCTGGAAACACCATATATTTT. Translating gives CASSAGNSGNTIYF.

J is TRBJ2-7 and V is TRBV7-9; the match to TRBD1 covers 8 bases. Trimming at V came to 4 bases and at J to 5 bases, leaving 7 bases not matched to a gene. Germline CDR1 reads SEHNR; CDR2 reads FQNEAQ (reference sequence). This CDR3 region has 14 residues. The CDR3 DNA sequence: TGTGCCAGCAGCTGGTGGACAGGGTACCACGAGCAGTACTTC. Translated, it gives CASSWWTGYHEQYF.

The chain combines TRBV11-2 with TRBJ2-5, with 8 positions matching TRBD2. CDR1 and CDR2 from the germline V gene are SGHAT and FQNNGV. This CDR3 region has 16 residues. V lost 3 bases to trimming and J lost 4 bases; unmatched junction nucleotides: 10. CDR3 coding DNA: TGTGCCAGCAGCTTTCTCAGCGGGAGTAGGTTAGAGACCCAGTACTTC. Translation: CASSFLSGSRLETQYF.

This chain uses TRBV7-2 with TRBJ2-7; TRBD2 matches 8 bases. In germline, CDR1 is SGHTA, CDR2 FQGNSA. CDR3 length: 13 amino acids. V dropped 7 bases and J dropped 4; count of bases not matched to a gene: 6. For the CDR3, the DNA is TGTGCCAGCACCCCCGGGGGGGAGTACGAGCAGTACTTC. This encodes CASTPGGEYEQYF. Complete variable domain (other parts from reference TRBV7-2 and TRBJ2-7): GAGVSQSPSNKVTEKGKDVELRCDPISGHTALYWYRQSLGQGLEFLIYFQGNSAPDKSGLPSDRFSAERTGGSVSTLTIQRTQQEDSAVYLCASTPGGEYEQYFGPGTRLTVT.

J is TRBJ2-2 and V is TRBV5-1; perhaps D is TRBD1 or TRBD2 (5 bases each). The CDR3 covers 15 residues. Germline CDR1 SGHRS, CDR2 YFSETQ. Trimming stripped 4 bases from V and 1 base from J, with 11 bases between. The CDR3 DNA reads TGCGCCAGCAGCCACCGGGACGGGAACACCGGGGAGCTGTTTTTT. This translates into CASSHRDGNTGELFF.

The J gene is TRBJ2-5, the V gene TRBV11-2; D is perhaps TRBD2 (5 bases). V lost 2 bases and J 3 bases, leaving 7 bases between the germline ends. Germline CDR1 and CDR2: SGHAT and FQNNGV. The CDR3 is 13 residues long. The CDR3 nucleotides are TGTGCCAGCAGCTTAACCGGGAAAGAGACCCAGTACTTC. This gives the protein CASSLTGKETQYF.

The genes are TRBV27 and TRBJ1-4; the match to TRBD1 covers 7 bases. J gave up 0 bases and V 5 bases, and 9 bases lay outside the gene matches. Germline lookup yields CDR1 MNHEY and CDR2 SMNVEV (reference sequence). CDR3 length: 17 amino acids. CDR3 amino acids: CASSLRGQTATNEKLFF. Written as DNA, the CDR3 is TGTGCCAGCAGTCTACGGGGACAGACCGCAACTAATGAAAAACTGTTTTTT.

The chain carries TRBV10-3 and TRBJ1-2, with 8 positions matching TRBD1. The CDR3 is 14 amino acids. Germline V gene lookup returns CDR1 ENHRY and CDR2 SYGVKD. With 10 bases clipped from V and 2 bases from J, the junction kept 9 bases outside the gene matches. The CDR3 reads CASGRAGGNYGYTF. The CDR3 DNA is TGTGCCAGTGGCCGGGCAGGGGGCAACTATGGCTACACCTTC.

The chain joins TRBV27 to TRBJ2-7; 8 nucleotides align to TRBD1. Germline trimming cut 4 bases from V and 7 bases from J; bases unmatched to any gene: 12. This CDR3 has 15 amino acids. Germline V gene sequence: CDR1 MNHEY, CDR2 SMNVEV (reference sequence). CDR3 nucleotides: TGTGCCAGCAGTTCGTTCTGGACAGGGTTAGTAGAGCAGTACTTC. Its translation: CASSSFWTGLVEQYF.

The chain links TRBV18 to TRBJ1-5; D not resolved. The V gene's germline CDR1 is KGHSH and CDR2 LQKENI. V was clipped by 6 bases and J by 5 bases, with 8 bases between them. This CDR3 is built from 12 residues. The CDR3 nucleotides are TGTGCCAGCTCCTTCCCTGATCAGCCCCAGCATTTT. It is translated as CASSFPDQPQHF.

This clone was counted a single time. V is TRBV6-1 and J is TRBJ2-5; the D gene could be TRBD1 or TRBD2 (6 bases each). CDR3 size: 15 residues. Germline V gives CDR1 MNHNS, CDR2 SASEGT. Between the trimmed V and J ends, which lost 6 bases and 5 bases, there was a span of 19 bases. The CDR3 spells CASRAGQRGGETQYF. The CDR3 nucleotides read TGTGCCAGCAGGGCGGGACAACGAGGAGGGGAGACCCAGTACTTC.

V gene TRBV5-6 combines with J gene TRBJ1-2, with D perhaps TRBD1 (5 bases). Germline CDR1 SGHDT, CDR2 YYEEEE. CDR3 length equals 13 residues. The ends were cut back, 5 bases at V and 9 bases at J, with 17 bases in the middle. The CDR3 region is CASSYLTGPSYTF. CDR3 in DNA: TGTGCCAGCAGTTATTTAACAGGTCCTAGCTACACCTTC.

The chain has TRBV5-1 and TRBJ2-1; D is perhaps TRBD2 (5 bases). V was pared by 4 bases and J by 3 bases, with 20 bases between. Germline V gene data show CDR1 as SGHRS and CDR2 as YFSETQ. The CDR3 loop spans 17 amino acids. The CDR3 reads CASSTPSFAGLYNEQFF. DNA for the CDR3: TGCGCCAGCAGCACCCCTAGTTTCGCGGGCCTCTACAATGAGCAGTTCTTC.

The chain combines TRBV28 with TRBJ1-1, with D uncertain. The CDR3 contains 15 residues. The V end was cut by 2 bases, the J end by 5 bases, with 15 bases between. Per the germline V gene, CDR1 is MDHEN and CDR2 is SYDVKM. CDR3 DNA: TGTGCCAGCAGTTTACTGATCACCCCCGGGACTGAAGCTTTCTTT. It translates to CASSLLITPGTEAFF. The full variable domain, its missing parts supplied by reference TRBV28 and TRBJ1-1, is DVKVTQSSRYLVKRTGEKVFLECVQDMDHENMFWYRQDPGLGLRLIYFSYDVKMKEKGDIPEGYSVSREKKERFSLILESASTNQTSMYLCASSLLITPGTEAFFGQGTRLTVV.

This chain links TRBV11-3 with TRBJ2-1; 11 nucleotides line up with TRBD2. V lost 5 bases, J lost 6 bases, and 9 bases stayed unmatched. Germline V gene sequence: CDR1 SGHNT, CDR2 YENEEA. The CDR3 has 16 residues. The CDR3 region has the DNA TGTGCCAGCAGCGAAACTAGCGGGAGAGGTCTCAATGAGCAGTTCTTC. Protein sequence: CASSETSGRGLNEQFF.

The chain carries TRBV25-1 and TRBJ1-1; the D gene is possibly TRBD1 (5 bases). Trimming cost V 4 bases and J 5 bases, with 17 bases left between them. This CDR3 region has 15 residues. CDR1 MGHDK and CDR2 SYGVNS come from the germline V gene. The chain's CDR3 is CASSVPGSHPTEAFF. Here the CDR3 DNA reads TGTGCCAGCAGTGTACCAGGGAGCCACCCTACTGAAGCTTTCTTT.

The rearrangement joins TRBV7-6 to TRBJ2-3, with 9 positions matching TRBD2. Per germline, CDR1 SGHVS and CDR2 FNYEAQ. The CDR3 runs 16 residues. Trimming took 5 bases from V and 0 from J; bases not matched to a gene: 6. The CDR3 here is CASSKETSGSTDTQYF. CDR3 bases: TGTGCCAGCAGCAAGGAGACTAGCGGTAGCACAGATACGCAGTATTTT.